This TCR beta chain was sequenced in a study of T cells in tuberculosis. TCRdb's table, derived via immunoSEQ multiplex PCR, lists solely in-frame clones and lacks some. This table has 20,000 to 25,000 clones, around 94% appearing once. At study entry, adolescents had tuberculin skin tests and IGRA screening. About this clone itself: Its antigen remains unknown.

This CDR3 spans 15 amino acids. Trimming pared 0 bases from V and 0 bases from J, leaving 7 bases between. Per germline, CDR1 SGHRS and CDR2 YFSETQ. General study points: Active tuberculosis cases were adults; controls were adolescents.

The gene calls are TRBV5-1 and TRBJ2-1; maybe TRBD2 (5 bases). The TCR comes from a donor between 5 and 29 years old with latent tuberculosis or without tuberculosis infection. Some clones in this sample may be carry-over from other donors' samples. The sequencing input was PBMCs. This chain's CDR3 is CASSLGEGSYNEQFF. The CDR3 DNA reads as TGCGCCAGCAGCTTGGGAGAGGGCTCCTACAATGAGCAGTTCTTC. Supplemented by reference TRBV5-1 and TRBJ2-1, the full variable domain reads KAGVTQTPRYLIKTRGQQVTLSCSPISGHRSVSWYQQTPGQGLQFLFEYFSETQRNKGNFPGRFSGRQFSNSRSEMNVSTLELGDSALYLCASSLGEGSYNEQFFGPGTRLTVL.